A selection of T cell receptor beta chains follows, all from one sample in a study of post-analysis software for immune sequencing data. TCRdb passed the PCR reads through MiXCR, listing each CDR3 protein once. The data contain more than 450,000 distinct CDR3 sequences, roughly 34% of them singletons. Sequenced input: blood. The receptors come from a girl under 18 with multiple sclerosis. CDR3s include the opening cysteine and the closing phenylalanine or tryptophan. The D gene is left open where the match is weak. Only some rows state a clone size, as once, few, many or a class for expanded clones.

V gene: TRBV28; J gene: TRBJ1-2; clone size: NA; D gene: NA; CDR3 DNA: TGTGCCAGCAGCCCCGGGGGCAGGGAGAACTATGGCTACACCTTC; CDR3 protein: CASSPGGRENYGYTF
V gene: TRBV25-1; J gene: TRBJ2-3; clone size: NA; D gene: TRBD2; CDR3 DNA: TGTGCCAGCTCCGGGACTAGCGGGGGGCCCTCAGATACGCAGTATTTT; CDR3 protein: CASSGTSGGPSDTQYF
V gene: TRBV5-1; J gene: TRBJ1-5; clone size: NA; D gene: NA; CDR3 DNA: TGCGCCAGCAGCTTAGATGGAGGGGCTAATCAGCCCCAGCATTTT; CDR3 protein: CASSLDGGANQPQHF
V gene: TRBV10-3; J gene: TRBJ2-1; clone size: NA; D gene: TRBD1; CDR3 DNA: TGTGCCATCAGTGAGGGGCCTCGGACAGGGAAGAGTGAGCAGTTCTTC; CDR3 protein: CAISEGPRTGKSEQFF
V gene: TRBV29-1; J gene: TRBJ2-7; clone size: NA; D gene: NA; CDR3 DNA: TGCAGCGTTAAAACCTCCACCTACGAGCAGTACTTC; CDR3 protein: CSVKTSTYEQYF
V gene: TRBV29-1; J gene: TRBJ1-2; clone size: NA; D gene: NA; CDR3 DNA: TGCAGCACGACCGGGACGAGCTATGGCTACACCTTC; CDR3 protein: CSTTGTSYGYTF
V gene: TRBV5-1; J gene: TRBJ1-2; clone size: NA; D gene: NA; CDR3 DNA: TGCGCCAGCAGCCCCCGGGGAGGCGCCTATGGCTACACCTTC; CDR3 protein: CASSPRGGAYGYTF
V gene: TRBV27; J gene: TRBJ1-1; clone size: few; D gene: NA; CDR3 DNA: TGTGCCAGCAGCGAGACAAGGCGAACTGAAGCTTTCTTT; CDR3 protein: CASSETRRTEAFF
V gene: TRBV10-1; J gene: TRBJ2-1; clone size: NA; D gene: TRBD2; CDR3 DNA: TGCGCCAACAGTGAGTCGGGGGGGGCCGCAAATGAGCAGTTCTTC; CDR3 protein: CANSESGGAANEQFF
V gene: TRBV5-1; J gene: TRBJ2-5; clone size: few; D gene: TRBD2; CDR3 DNA: TGCGCCAGCAGCTCCGCAGGGACTAGCCATTCCCAAGAGACCCAGTACTTC; CDR3 protein: CASSSAGTSHSQETQYF
V gene: TRBV5-1; J gene: TRBJ2-1; clone size: NA; D gene: NA; CDR3 DNA: TGCGCCAGCAAGTCAGGCGATGAGCAGTTCTTC; CDR3 protein: CASKSGDEQFF
V gene: TRBV4-1; J gene: TRBJ2-1; clone size: NA; D gene: TRBD1; CDR3 DNA: TGCGCCAGCAGCCAAGATCCTAACGCCCTGACAGGGGCCCTTTCCTACGAGCAGTTCTTC; CDR3 protein: CASSQDPNALTGALSYEQFF
V gene: TRBV25-1; J gene: TRBJ2-1; clone size: few; D gene: NA; CDR3 DNA: TGTGCCAGCAGTGAATCGCAGCCCCGAAGCTCCTACAATGAGCAGTTCTTC; CDR3 protein: CASSESQPRSSYNEQFF
V gene: TRBV3-1; J gene: TRBJ2-3; clone size: NA; D gene: TRBD1; CDR3 DNA: TGTGCCAGCAGCGGTCGGGACAGGGGACCAGATACGCAGTATTTT; CDR3 protein: CASSGRDRGPDTQYF
V gene: TRBV5-1; J gene: TRBJ1-4; clone size: NA; D gene: TRBD1; CDR3 DNA: TGCGCCAGCAACTTGACAGGGGGCCGGGAAAAACTGTTTTTT; CDR3 protein: CASNLTGGREKLFF
V gene: TRBV29-1; J gene: TRBJ2-7; clone size: many; D gene: TRBD1; CDR3 DNA: TGCAGCGGCGGACAGGGGGCTTACGAGCAGTACTTC; CDR3 protein: CSGGQGAYEQYF
V gene: TRBV7-2; J gene: TRBJ2-7; clone size: NA; D gene: TRBD2; CDR3 DNA: TGTGCCAGCAGCTTGACTAGCGGGGGGACGATCTACGAGCAGTACTTC; CDR3 protein: CASSLTSGGTIYEQYF
V gene: TRBV29-1; J gene: TRBJ2-3; clone size: NA; D gene: NA; CDR3 DNA: TGCAGCGTTCTAGGTCAAAACACAGATACGCAGTATTTT; CDR3 protein: CSVLGQNTDTQYF
V gene: TRBV4-1; J gene: TRBJ1-4; clone size: NA; D gene: NA; CDR3 DNA: TGCGCCAGCAGCCTCCGGGACCTCCTAACAACTAATGAAAAACTGTTTTTT; CDR3 protein: CASSLRDLLTTNEKLFF
V gene: TRBV4-1; J gene: TRBJ2-1; clone size: few; D gene: TRBD1; CDR3 DNA: TGCGCCAGCAGCCGCAGCCCAGGGGGACAGGGGGCCTACAATGAGCAGTTCTTC; CDR3 protein: CASSRSPGGQGAYNEQFF
V gene: TRBV5-1; J gene: TRBJ2-3; clone size: NA; D gene: TRBD2; CDR3 DNA: TGCGCCAGCAGCCCAGGGACTAGCGGGATATACACAGATACGCAGTATTTT; CDR3 protein: CASSPGTSGIYTDTQYF
V gene: TRBV15; J gene: TRBJ2-5; clone size: NA; D gene: TRBD1; CDR3 DNA: TGTGCCACCAGCAGGGAGGACAGGGGAGAGACCCAGTACTTC; CDR3 protein: CATSREDRGETQYF
V gene: TRBV11-2; J gene: TRBJ2-3; clone size: NA; D gene: TRBD2; CDR3 DNA: TGTGCCAGCAGCTCTGGACTAGCGGGGGGGCGGGCAGATACGCAGTATTTT; CDR3 protein: CASSSGLAGGRADTQYF
V gene: TRBV21-1; J gene: TRBJ1-1; clone size: NA; D gene: NA; CDR3 DNA: TGTGCCAGCAGCGTACGAGAACAGGGTGGAAAGGACACTGAAGCTTTCTTT; CDR3 protein: CASSVREQGGKDTEAFF
V gene: TRBV5-1; J gene: TRBJ2-4; clone size: few; D gene: NA; CDR3 DNA: TGCGCCAGCAGCTTGGGCCAGGGAAACATTCAGTACTTC; CDR3 protein: CASSLGQGNIQYF
V gene: TRBV7-8; J gene: TRBJ2-4; clone size: NA; D gene: TRBD1; CDR3 DNA: TGTGCCAGCAGCGCATCTCGGGACAGGGTAGCCAAAAACATTCAGTACTTC; CDR3 protein: CASSASRDRVAKNIQYF
V gene: TRBV6-6; J gene: TRBJ2-3; clone size: NA; D gene: NA; CDR3 DNA: TGTGCCAGCAGGGGGGCGGCGTCTAGCGGACCAGATACGCAGTATTTT; CDR3 protein: CASRGAASSGPDTQYF
V gene: TRBV4-1; J gene: TRBJ1-1; clone size: NA; D gene: TRBD1; CDR3 DNA: TGCGCCAGCAGCCAAGATACAGGGGGCCGGAACACTGAAGCTTTCTTT; CDR3 protein: CASSQDTGGRNTEAFF
V gene: TRBV29-1; J gene: TRBJ2-7; clone size: NA; D gene: TRBD1; CDR3 DNA: TGCAGCGTAGTCCCCGGGACAGGGGCCTACGAGCAGTACTTC; CDR3 protein: CSVVPGTGAYEQYF
V gene: TRBV7-3; J gene: TRBJ2-3; clone size: NA; D gene: TRBD1; CDR3 DNA: TGTGCCAGCTCCACAGGGGGAGTACAAGATACGCAGTATTTT; CDR3 protein: CASSTGGVQDTQYF
V gene: TRBV12-3/TRBV12-4; J gene: TRBJ1-1; clone size: NA; D gene: NA; CDR3 DNA: TGTGCCAGCAGAAGAGGGAGGCCCACTGAAGCTTTCTTT; CDR3 protein: CASRRGRPTEAFF